Following are 24 T cell receptor beta chains from one sample sequenced in a study of shared clonotypes between healthy human individuals. Method: immunoSEQ multiplex PCR; TCRdb's copy keeps in-frame clones and lacks some. The repertoire consists of about 1 million clones, with around four fifths occurring once and the leading ten covering approximately 1.5%. Sequences were obtained from memory CD4+ T cells sorted from blood. As to subset: CD45RA-negative fraction. The receptors here all came from a man aged 18 to 29 in good health.

The chain couples TRBV7-3 to TRBJ2-1; 9 bases line up with TRBD1. Germline loops: CDR1 SGHTA, CDR2 FQGTGA. The CDR3 covers 14 residues. With V trimmed by 4 bases and J by 7 bases, 5 bases remained unmatched. The CDR3 is CASSSGTGSNEQFF. Here the CDR3 DNA reads TGTGCCAGCAGCTCCGGGACAGGGTCAAATGAGCAGTTCTTC.

This clone occurred once. The V gene is TRBV5-5, the J gene TRBJ2-7; tentative D call: TRBD1 (6 bases). Germline V CDR1 and CDR2: SGHKS, YYEKEE (reference sequence). The CDR3 has 17 amino acids. Trimming pared 4 bases from V and 2 bases from J, leaving 22 bases between. This CDR3 reads CASSLNPQGRETYEQYF. In DNA, the CDR3 is TGTGCCAGCAGCCTCAACCCCCAGGGGCGCGAGACCTACGAGCAGTACTTC.

For this clone: Other DNA variants within this sample encode the same CDR3. V usage is TRBV28 and J usage is TRBJ1-2, with TRBD1 as a possible D gene (5 bases). Per germline, CDR1 MDHEN and CDR2 SYDVKM. The CDR3 has 13 residues. The germline V and J ends were trimmed by 3 bases and 4 bases, with 9 bases remaining between them. In nucleotides, the CDR3 is TGTGCCAGCAGTTTCCGGGGCGGCTATGGCTACACCTTC. Its protein product is CASSFRGGYGYTF.

This chain's CDR3 is CASSPPNRQINEQFF. DNA of the CDR3: TGTGCCAGCTCACCACCGAATAGGCAGATCAATGAGCAGTTCTTC. V is TRBV18 and J is TRBJ2-1; no reliable D call. The germline V gene encodes CDR1 KGHSH and CDR2 LQKENI. Deletions cut 0 bases from V and 6 bases from J, with 12 bases between. The CDR3 runs 15 residues.

V gene TRBV7-8 combines with J gene TRBJ2-7; 7 positions agree with TRBD1. V lost 4 bases to trimming and J lost 3 bases; unmatched junction nucleotides: 6. CDR1 is SGHVS, CDR2 FQNEAQ, per germline. The CDR3 runs 14 residues. The CDR3 spells CASSSRDRHYEQYF. CDR3 in DNA: TGTGCCAGCAGCTCCAGGGACAGACACTACGAGCAGTACTTC.

The chain links TRBV6-6 to TRBJ2-2; D is undetermined. In germline, CDR1 is MNHNY, CDR2 SVGAGI (reference sequence). The CDR3 loop spans 14 amino acids. V shed 6 bases and J shed 0 bases, with 8 bases lying between them. CDR3 protein: CASRLTTNTGELFF. The CDR3 nucleotides are TGTGCCAGCAGGCTCACAACGAACACCGGGGAGCTGTTTTTT.

This clone was detected only a few times. V and J are TRBV11-1 and TRBJ1-1; 9 nucleotides agree with TRBD1. Germline V gene data show CDR1 as SGHAT and CDR2 as FQDESV (reference sequence). This CDR3 comprises 17 residues. The ends lost 2 bases at V and 3 bases at J; junction bases unmatched: 10. CDR3: CASSLLQGAEIYTEAFF. The DNA of the CDR3 is TGTGCCAGCAGCTTACTACAGGGGGCGGAGATTTACACTGAAGCTTTCTTT.

This rearrangement joins TRBV2 to TRBJ2-2; TRBD1 or TRBD2 may be the D gene (7 bases each). The CDR3 is made up of 16 amino acids. V lost 7 bases and J 6 bases, leaving 21 bases between the germline ends. In germline, CDR1 is SNHLY, CDR2 FYNNEI. CDR3 residues: CASKGGGSIRAGELFF. The CDR3, as DNA: TGTGCCAGCAAAGGGGGCGGGAGTATAAGGGCCGGGGAGCTGTTTTTT.

This sequence joins TRBV11-2 and TRBJ2-6; TRBD2 might be the D (5 bases). V was cut by 5 bases and J by 6 bases, with 23 bases left in between. The CDR3 totals 18 residues. Germline CDR1 is SGHAT and CDR2 is FQNNGV. The CDR3 region has the DNA TGTGCCAGCAGCACAATTAGTCTAGCCCCAGGAGAGGCCAACGTCCTGACTTTC. It is translated as CASSTISLAPGEANVLTF. The full variable domain, completed using reference TRBV11-2 and TRBJ2-6, is EAGVAQSPRYKIIEKRQSVAFWCNPISGHATLYWYQQILGQGPKLLIQFQNNGVVDDSQLPKDRFSAERLKGVDSTLKIQPAKLEDSAVYLCASSTISLAPGEANVLTFGAGSRLTVL.

On this clone: An end of the junction does not agree with germline; a read error may underlie this. The rearrangement links TRBV7-7 to TRBJ2-7; no reliable D call. Per the germline V gene, CDR1 is SSHAT and CDR2 is FNYEAQ (reference sequence). CDR3 length: 19 residues. The CDR3 loop reads CASSLAGAVPVHKSYEQYF. The CDR3 DNA reads TGTGCTAGCAGCTTAGCCGGAGCTGTCCCCGTCCATAAATCCTACGAGCAGTACTTC. The variable domain in full, with the rest retrieved from reference TRBV7-7 and TRBJ2-7, is GAGVSQSPRYKVTKRGQDVTLRCDPISSHATLYWYQQALGQGPEFLTYFNYEAQPDKSGLPSDRFSAERPEGSISTLTIQRTEQRDSAMYRCASSLAGAVPVHKSYEQYFGPGTRLTVT.

The chain links TRBV10-3 to TRBJ2-2, with 11 positions matching TRBD1. Germline CDR1 ENHRY, CDR2 SYGVKD. The CDR3 has 14 amino acids. J gave up 6 bases and V 4 bases, and 1 base lay outside the gene matches. The CDR3 is CAISGTGGSGELFF. The CDR3 DNA follows: TGTGCCATCAGTGGGACAGGGGGCTCCGGGGAGCTGTTTTTT.

The chain links TRBV2 to TRBJ2-2; 9 nucleotides match TRBD1. The V and J ends lost 6 bases and 6 bases, in that order; junction bases with no gene match: 5. This CDR3 is built from 14 residues. CDR1 is SNHLY, CDR2 FYNNEI, per germline. The CDR3 DNA follows: TGTGCCAGCAGCGGACAGGGGCTGCCCGGGGAGCTGTTTTTT. Translated: CASSGQGLPGELFF. The entire variable domain, with the rest obtained from reference TRBV2 and TRBJ2-2, is as follows: EPEVTQTPSHQVTQMGQEVILRCVPISNHLYFYWYRQILGQKVEFLVSFYNNEISEKSEIFDDQFSVERPDGSNFTLKIRSTKLEDSAMYFCASSGQGLPGELFFGEGSRLTVL.

The V call is TRBV15, the J call TRBJ2-5, with 10 bases lining up with TRBD2. The V gene's germline CDR1 is LNHNV and CDR2 YYDKDF (reference sequence). The junction had 7 bases not matched to a gene; V was cut back by 5 bases and J by 4 bases. The CDR3 is 15 residues long. DNA of the CDR3: TGTGCCACCAGCCTAGCGGGAGCAGGAGCAGAGACCCAGTACTTC. Translated: CATSLAGAGAETQYF.

Comments on this clone: The same CDR3 is also encoded by other DNA sequences in this sample. The rearrangement uses TRBV9 and TRBJ2-7, with a weak D call TRBD1 (6 bases). Trimming removed 0 bases from V and 4 bases from J, with 11 bases in between. There are 14 residues in the CDR3. CDR1 and CDR2 from the germline V gene are SGDLS and YYNGEE. CDR3 sequence reads: CASSVASTGYEQYF. In DNA form, the CDR3 reads TGTGCCAGCAGCGTAGCTAGCACAGGGTACGAGCAGTACTTC.

The genes are TRBV5-1 and TRBJ2-3, with no clear D. The V gene lost 7 bases and the J gene lost 2 bases, with 14 bases spanning the gap. Germline V CDR1 and CDR2: SGHRS, YFSETQ. This CDR3 has 14 residues. CDR3 nucleotides: TGCGCCAGCGCCCCCCCCAGCGTCACAGATACGCAGTATTTT. This sequence encodes CASAPPSVTDTQYF.

The rearrangement links TRBV9 to TRBJ1-4, with a tentative D call TRBD1 (6 bases). CDR3 size: 16 residues. Germline CDR1 is SGDLS and CDR2 is YYNGEE. The germline V and J ends were trimmed by 4 bases and 4 bases, with 17 bases remaining between them. The CDR3 protein is CASSPSWTALNEKLFF. Written as DNA, the CDR3 is TGTGCCAGCAGCCCAAGCTGGACAGCCCTTAATGAAAAACTGTTTTTT. Variable domain in full (rest from reference TRBV9 and TRBJ1-4): DSGVTQTPKHLITATGQRVTLRCSPRSGDLSVYWYQQSLDQGLQFLIQYYNGEERAKGNILERFSAQQFPDLHSELNLSSLELGDSALYFCASSPSWTALNEKLFFGSGTQLSVL.

Written as DNA, the CDR3 is TGTGCCAGCAGCTTGTCCCCGACTCCGAGTTATGGCTACACCTTC. Residues: CASSLSPTPSYGYTF. The chain is built from TRBV5-4 and TRBJ1-2; D is undetermined. This CDR3 region has 15 residues. V was clipped by 1 base and J by 5 bases, with 15 bases between them. Germline V lookup: CDR1 SGHNT, CDR2 YYREEE (reference sequence).

Of note for this clone: This sample includes further DNA sequences coding for the same CDR3. The chain uses TRBV6-6 and TRBJ1-1; 9 nucleotides match TRBD1. In germline, CDR1 is MNHNY, CDR2 SVGAGI (reference sequence). V gave up 2 bases and J gave up 4 bases; unmatched junction bases: 2. The CDR3 has 14 residues. CDR3 sequence reads: CASSYTGGITEAFF. CDR3 in DNA: TGTGCCAGCAGTTACACAGGGGGCATCACTGAAGCTTTCTTT.

This rearrangement joins TRBV18 to TRBJ2-3; possibly TRBD2 for D (6 bases). This CDR3 contains 13 residues. V gave up 0 bases and J gave up 7 bases, with 8 bases separating them. The germline CDR1 and CDR2 sequences are KGHSH and LQKENI. CDR3 sequence reads: CASSPPAGNTQYF. CDR3 bases: TGTGCCAGCTCACCACCGGCGGGAAATACGCAGTATTTT.

The rearrangement links TRBV5-6 to TRBJ2-5; TRBD2 is a possible D gene (7 bases). The V gene's germline CDR1 is SGHDT and CDR2 YYEEEE. The CDR3 is 16 amino acids. Trimming took 3 bases from V and 1 from J, leaving 16 bases between them. The CDR3 nucleotides read TGTGCCAGCAGCTCGTTCGGCGGGGGCTCCCAAGAGACCCAGTACTTC. It translates to CASSSFGGGSQETQYF.

This clone occurred many times. The rearrangement joins TRBV5-1 to TRBJ2-2; 9 positions match TRBD1. Germline assignment: CDR1 SGHRS and CDR2 YFSETQ. The CDR3 contains 16 residues. V lost 0 bases, J lost 4 bases, and 4 bases stayed unmatched. CDR3 in amino acids: CASSLDVTGGTGELFF. CDR3 bases: TGCGCCAGCAGCTTGGACGTGACAGGGGGCACCGGGGAGCTGTTTTTT.

For this clone: This sequence may be a read error, since a much larger clone differs from it by one base. V gene TRBV7-3 combines with J gene TRBJ2-3; D gene ambiguous. V lost 4 bases and J 0 bases, leaving 2 bases between the germline ends. Germline assignment: CDR1 SGHTA and CDR2 FQGTGA. This CDR3 has 12 residues. CDR3 DNA sequence: TGTGCCAGCAGCTCAAGCACAGATACGCAGTATTTT. Its translation: CASSSSTDTQYF.

V usage is TRBV5-5 and J usage is TRBJ2-5; 12 bases match TRBD2. The germline V gene has CDR1 SGHKS and CDR2 YYEKEE (reference sequence). The CDR3 extends over 17 amino acids. V dropped 1 base and J dropped 0; count of bases not matched to a gene: 4. The CDR3 nucleotides are TGTGCCAGCAGCTTGTTTGGGACTAGCGGGTACCAAGAGACCCAGTACTTC. Translated: CASSLFGTSGYQETQYF. The whole variable domain, remainder taken from reference TRBV5-5 and TRBJ2-5, is DAGVTQSPTHLIKTRGQQVTLRCSPISGHKSVSWYQQVLGQGPQFIFQYYEKEERGRGNFPDRFSARQFPNYSSELNVNALLLGDSALYLCASSLFGTSGYQETQYFGPGTRLLVL.

The sample holds one count of this clone. The chain recombines TRBV5-1 with TRBJ2-5; possible D gene TRBD2, 5 bases. Trimming cost V 4 bases and J 5 bases, with 18 bases left between them. This CDR3 spans 15 amino acids. Germline V gene lookup returns CDR1 SGHRS and CDR2 YFSETQ. In nucleotides, the CDR3 is TGCGCCAGCAGCCCTTATGGGGAGCCGTGGGAGACCCAGTACTTC. Translated: CASSPYGEPWETQYF.